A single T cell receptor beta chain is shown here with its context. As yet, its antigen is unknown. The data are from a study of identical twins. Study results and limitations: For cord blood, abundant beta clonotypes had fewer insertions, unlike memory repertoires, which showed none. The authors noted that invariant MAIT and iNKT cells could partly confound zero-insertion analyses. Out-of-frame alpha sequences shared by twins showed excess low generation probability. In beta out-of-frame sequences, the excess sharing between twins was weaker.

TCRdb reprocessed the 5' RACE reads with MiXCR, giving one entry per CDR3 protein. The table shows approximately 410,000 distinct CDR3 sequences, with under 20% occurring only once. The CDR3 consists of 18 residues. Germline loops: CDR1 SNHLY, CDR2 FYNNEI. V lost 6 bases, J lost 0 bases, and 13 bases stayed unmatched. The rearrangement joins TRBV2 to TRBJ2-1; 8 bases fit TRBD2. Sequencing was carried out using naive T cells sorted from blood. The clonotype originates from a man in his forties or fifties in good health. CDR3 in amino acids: CASSPREASGSSYNEQFF. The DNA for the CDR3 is TGTGCCAGCAGCCCCAGGGAGGCTAGCGGGTCCTCCTACAATGAGCAGTTCTTC.